This T cell receptor beta chain comes out of a study of T cell responses to AZD1222 COVID-19 vaccine. Clones were sequenced by immunoSEQ multiplex PCR, and TCRdb holds only the in-frame ones, with some missing. The repertoire holds approximately 110,000 clones, with roughly 85% as singletons. The germline CDR1 and CDR2 sequences are DFQATT and SNEGSKA (reference sequence). The V end was cut by 2 bases, the J end by 10 bases, with 11 bases between. The CDR3 spans 11 residues. This chain joins TRBV20-1 and TRBJ1-1; D is ambiguous. This sample comprised peripheral blood, obtained 28 days after the second AZD1222 dose. The receptor's source is an adult who received the AZD1222 COVID-19 vaccine. As DNA, the CDR3 is TGCAGTGCTAGAATAGGGTACGGAGCTTTCTTT. It translates to CSARIGYGAFF.